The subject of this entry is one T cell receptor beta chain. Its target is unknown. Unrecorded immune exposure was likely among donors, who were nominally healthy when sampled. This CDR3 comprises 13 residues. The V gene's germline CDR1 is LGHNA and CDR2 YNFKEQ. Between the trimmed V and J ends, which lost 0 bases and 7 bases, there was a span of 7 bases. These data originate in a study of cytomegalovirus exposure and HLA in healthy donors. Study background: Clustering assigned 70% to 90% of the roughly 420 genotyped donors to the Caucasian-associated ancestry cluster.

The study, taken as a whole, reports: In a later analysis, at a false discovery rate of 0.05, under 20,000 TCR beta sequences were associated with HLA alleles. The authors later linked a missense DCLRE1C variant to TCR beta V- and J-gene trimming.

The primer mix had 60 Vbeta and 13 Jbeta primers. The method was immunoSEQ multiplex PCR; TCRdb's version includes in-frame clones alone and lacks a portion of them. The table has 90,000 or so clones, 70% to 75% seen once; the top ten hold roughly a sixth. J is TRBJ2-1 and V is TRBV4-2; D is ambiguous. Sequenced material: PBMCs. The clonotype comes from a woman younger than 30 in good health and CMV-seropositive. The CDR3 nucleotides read TGTGCCAGCAGCCAAGAAGAAGCGAATGAGCAGTTCTTC. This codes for CASSQEEANEQFF.